This T cell receptor beta chain was observed in a study of T cell repertoires in cytomegalovirus infection. Study at large: CMV infection and matching HLA type were both indicated by public TCR beta signatures.

Germline V gene lookup returns CDR1 KGHSH and CDR2 LQKENI. CDR3 length: 18 residues. Germline trimming cut 2 bases from V and 3 bases from J; bases unmatched to any gene: 14. Study-wide points: Across the ex vivo response, the dominant clonotypes were HLA-C-restricted CMV-specific TCR beta clonotypes. People with CMV and the relevant HLA were identified by cumulative public TCR beta family frequency.

As concerns this clonotype: Its antigen is not known.

One entry per CDR3 protein results from TCRdb running MiXCR on the reads. Counted here are about 490,000 distinct CDR3 sequences, approximately 17% occurring once; the ten biggest clones make up roughly a quarter. Source material: CD8+ T cells from PBMCs. The chain uses TRBV18 and TRBJ1-1; 8 nucleotides line up with TRBD1. This receptor was taken from a human donor in good health (CMV status not recorded). Some clones in this sample may be carry-over from other donors' samples. CDR3 coding DNA: TGTGCCAGCTCACCAGCACAGGGGGGCCGGCGCATGGACACTGAAGCTTTCTTT. Amino acids: CASSPAQGGRRMDTEAFF.